Listed below are T cell receptor beta chains from one sample, sequenced in a study of shared clonotypes between healthy human individuals. TCRdb's copy holds only in-frame clones and misses some; the assay was immunoSEQ multiplex PCR. The table includes about 1.1 million clones, approximately 77% detected once. The sample was memory CD4+ T cells from PBMCs. The receptors here all came from a man between 18 and 29 years old in good health. Some clones in this sample may be carry-over from other donors' samples. Both conserved end residues are part of each CDR3. The order of the fields is V gene, J gene, clone size, D gene, CDR3 length, CDR3 DNA, CDR3 protein. D genes are given only for firm matches. Clone size appears in some rows only: once, few, many, or a class for an expanded clone.

>TRBV5-4|TRBJ2-5|NA|TRBD2|16
TGTGCCAGCAGCCGGGGACTAGCGGGAGTTCAAGAGACCCAGTACTTC
CASSRGLAGVQETQYF
>TRBV28|TRBJ1-3|NA|NA|14
TGTGCCAGCAGTCTGGAGTCCCCGGGAAACACCATATATTTT
CASSLESPGNTIYF
>TRBV7-8|TRBJ2-5|NA|NA|14
TGTGCCAGCAGCGCGATCGGCCCGCAGGAGACCCAGTACTTC
CASSAIGPQETQYF
>TRBV7-2|TRBJ2-5|NA|NA|13
TGTGCCAGCACCTTCTCTTGGGGAGAGACCCAGTACTTC
CASTFSWGETQYF
>TRBV4-3|TRBJ1-1|NA|NA|11
TGCGCCAGCAGCCAAGATACTAGGGCTTTCTTT
CASSQDTRAFF
>TRBV6-5|TRBJ1-3|NA|TRBD1|14
TGTGCCAGCAGCAGACAGGGTACCGGAAACACCATATATTTT
CASSRQGTGNTIYF
>TRBV10-1|TRBJ2-7|once|NA|13
TGCGCCAGCAGTGAGGGGCTCAGAGGCGAGCAGTACTTC
CASSEGLRGEQYF
>TRBV19|TRBJ1-1|few|TRBD1|15
TGTGCCAGTAGTGCTAGACAGGGCTTGGGGACTGAAGCTTTCTTT
CASSARQGLGTEAFF
>TRBV19|TRBJ2-2|NA|NA|15
TGTGCCAGTAGTAGATCAGCGGGCCCCACCGGGGAGCTGTTTTTT
CASSRSAGPTGELFF
>TRBV14|TRBJ2-7|NA|TRBD1|13
TGTGCCAGCGATCAGGGGGACGGCTACGAGCAGTACTTC
CASDQGDGYEQYF
>TRBV7-3|TRBJ2-1|NA|NA|14
TGTGCCAGCAGCTTAAGCGGTATTAACAATGAGCAGTTCTTC
CASSLSGINNEQFF
>TRBV5-1|TRBJ1-2|NA|TRBD1|13
TGCGCCAGCAGTTGGACAGGGGGTAATGGCTACACCTTC
CASSWTGGNGYTF
>TRBV2|TRBJ2-1|NA|TRBD2|15
TGTGCCAGCAGGGGGACTAGCGGGGCCTACAATGAGCAGTTCTTC
CASRGTSGAYNEQFF
>TRBV29-1|TRBJ2-7|NA|NA|12
TGCAGCGTTGTGATACCTTCCTCCGAGCAGTACTTC
CSVVIPSSEQYF
>TRBV19|TRBJ1-2|NA|NA|12
TGTGCCAGTAGCCTACAGGGTCGTGGCTACACCTTC
CASSLQGRGYTF
>TRBV5-1|TRBJ2-5|NA|TRBD1|15
TGCGCCAGCAAAGAACAGACAGGGGGCCCTGAGACCCAGTACTTC
CASKEQTGGPETQYF
>TRBV6-6|TRBJ2-1|NA|TRBD2|14
TGTGCCAGCATGGCTAGCGGCATCCACAATGAGCAGTTCTTC
CASMASGIHNEQFF
>TRBV10-3|TRBJ2-5|NA|TRBD1|15
TGTGCCATCAGCGGGGGACAGGGGGCGCGGGAGACCCAGTACTTC
CAISGGQGARETQYF
>TRBV7-6|TRBJ2-7|once|TRBD1|16
TGTGCCACAACACCGCCCCTAGGGACAGGCAACTACGAGCAGTACTTC
CATTPPLGTGNYEQYF
>TRBV25-1|TRBJ2-2|NA|TRBD1|15
TGTGCCAGCAGTGCCCGGACAGGGGGCTTCCGGGAGCTGTTTTTT
CASSARTGGFRELFF
>TRBV7-3|TRBJ2-7|NA|NA|15
TGTGCCAGCAGCTTGTGGGGAGGACAAGTCTACGAGCAGTACTTC
CASSLWGGQVYEQYF
>TRBV4-1|TRBJ2-7|NA|NA|16
TGCGCCAGCAGCCAAGGTATTCCTGAATACTCCTACGAGCAGTACTTC
CASSQGIPEYSYEQYF
>TRBV5-1|TRBJ1-2|NA|NA|14
TGCGCCAGCAGCTTGGACGGCAGTCAGTATGGCTACACCTTC
CASSLDGSQYGYTF
>TRBV30|TRBJ1-6|NA|NA|13
TGTGCCTGGAGCTTGAACAGAAATTCACCCCTCCACTTT
CAWSLNRNSPLHF
>TRBV28|TRBJ2-7|NA|TRBD1|13
TGTGCCAGCAGCCGGGGACAGTCCTACGAGCAGTACTTC
CASSRGQSYEQYF
>TRBV5-1|TRBJ2-1|NA|NA|15
TGCGCCAGCAGCTTGGGATCGGCAGGGGTCAATGAGCAGTTCTTC
CASSLGSAGVNEQFF
>TRBV5-1|TRBJ2-3|NA|NA|15
TGCGCCAGCAGCCCGAAGCTTGGCACGACAGATACGCAGTATTTT
CASSPKLGTTDTQYF
>TRBV28|TRBJ1-6|NA|NA|18
TGTGCCAGCAGTCTCTTCGGCCTAGACAGCTCCTATAATTCACCCCTCCACTTT
CASSLFGLDSSYNSPLHF